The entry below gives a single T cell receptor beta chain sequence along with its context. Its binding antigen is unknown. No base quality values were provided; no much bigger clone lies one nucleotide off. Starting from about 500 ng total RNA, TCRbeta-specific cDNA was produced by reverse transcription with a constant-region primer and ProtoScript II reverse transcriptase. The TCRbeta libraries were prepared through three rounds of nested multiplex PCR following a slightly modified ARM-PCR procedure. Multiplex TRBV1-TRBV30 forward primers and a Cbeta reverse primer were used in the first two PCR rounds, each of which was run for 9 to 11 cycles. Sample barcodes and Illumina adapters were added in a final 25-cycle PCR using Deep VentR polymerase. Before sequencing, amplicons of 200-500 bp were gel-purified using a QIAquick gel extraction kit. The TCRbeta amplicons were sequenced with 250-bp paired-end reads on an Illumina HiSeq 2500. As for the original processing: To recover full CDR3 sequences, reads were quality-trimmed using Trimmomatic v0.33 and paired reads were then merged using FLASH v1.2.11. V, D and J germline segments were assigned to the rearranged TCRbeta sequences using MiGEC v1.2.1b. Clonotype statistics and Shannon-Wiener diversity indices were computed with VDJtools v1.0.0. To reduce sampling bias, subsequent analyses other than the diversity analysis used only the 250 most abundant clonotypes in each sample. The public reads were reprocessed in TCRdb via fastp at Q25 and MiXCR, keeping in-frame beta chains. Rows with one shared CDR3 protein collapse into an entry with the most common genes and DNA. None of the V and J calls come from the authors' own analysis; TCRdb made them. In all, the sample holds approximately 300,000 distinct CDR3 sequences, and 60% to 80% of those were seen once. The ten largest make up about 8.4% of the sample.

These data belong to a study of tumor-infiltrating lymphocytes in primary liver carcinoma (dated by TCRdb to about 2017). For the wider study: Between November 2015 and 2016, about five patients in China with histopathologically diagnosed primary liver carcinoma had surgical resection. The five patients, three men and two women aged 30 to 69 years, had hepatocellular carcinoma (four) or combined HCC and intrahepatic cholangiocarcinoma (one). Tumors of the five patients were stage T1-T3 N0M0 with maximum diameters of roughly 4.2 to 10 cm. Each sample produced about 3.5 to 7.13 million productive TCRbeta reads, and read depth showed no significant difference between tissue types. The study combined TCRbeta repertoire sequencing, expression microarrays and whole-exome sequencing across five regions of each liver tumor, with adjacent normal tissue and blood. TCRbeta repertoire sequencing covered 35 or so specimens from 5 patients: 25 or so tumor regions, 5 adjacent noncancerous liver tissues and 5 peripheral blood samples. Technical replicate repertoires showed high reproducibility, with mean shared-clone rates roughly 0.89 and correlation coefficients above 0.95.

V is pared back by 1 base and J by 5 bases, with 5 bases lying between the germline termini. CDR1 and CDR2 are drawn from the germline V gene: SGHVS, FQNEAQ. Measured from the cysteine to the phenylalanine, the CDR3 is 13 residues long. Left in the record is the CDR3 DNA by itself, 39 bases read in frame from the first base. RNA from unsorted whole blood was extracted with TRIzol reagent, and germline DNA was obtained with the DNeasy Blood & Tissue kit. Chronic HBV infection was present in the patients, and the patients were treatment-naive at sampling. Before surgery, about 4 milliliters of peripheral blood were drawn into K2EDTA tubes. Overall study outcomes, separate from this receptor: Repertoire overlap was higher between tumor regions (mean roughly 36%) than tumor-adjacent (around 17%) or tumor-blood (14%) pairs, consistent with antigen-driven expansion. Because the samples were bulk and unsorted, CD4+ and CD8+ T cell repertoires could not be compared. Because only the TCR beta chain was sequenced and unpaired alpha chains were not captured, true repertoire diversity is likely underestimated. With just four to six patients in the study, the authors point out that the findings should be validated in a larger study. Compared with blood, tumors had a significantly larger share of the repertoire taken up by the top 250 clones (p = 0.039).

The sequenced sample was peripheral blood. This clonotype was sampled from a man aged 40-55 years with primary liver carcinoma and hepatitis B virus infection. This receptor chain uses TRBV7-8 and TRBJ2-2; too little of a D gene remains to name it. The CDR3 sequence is CASSLDNTGELFF. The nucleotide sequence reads TGTGCCAGCAGCTTAGATAATACCGGGGAGCTGTTTTTT. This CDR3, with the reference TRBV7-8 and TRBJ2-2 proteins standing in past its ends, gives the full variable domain GAGVSQSPRYKVAKRGQDVALRCDPISGHVSLFWYQQALGQGPEFLTYFQNEAQLDKSGLPSDRFFAERPEGSVSTLKIQRTQQEDSAVYLCASSLDNTGELFFGEGSRLTVL.